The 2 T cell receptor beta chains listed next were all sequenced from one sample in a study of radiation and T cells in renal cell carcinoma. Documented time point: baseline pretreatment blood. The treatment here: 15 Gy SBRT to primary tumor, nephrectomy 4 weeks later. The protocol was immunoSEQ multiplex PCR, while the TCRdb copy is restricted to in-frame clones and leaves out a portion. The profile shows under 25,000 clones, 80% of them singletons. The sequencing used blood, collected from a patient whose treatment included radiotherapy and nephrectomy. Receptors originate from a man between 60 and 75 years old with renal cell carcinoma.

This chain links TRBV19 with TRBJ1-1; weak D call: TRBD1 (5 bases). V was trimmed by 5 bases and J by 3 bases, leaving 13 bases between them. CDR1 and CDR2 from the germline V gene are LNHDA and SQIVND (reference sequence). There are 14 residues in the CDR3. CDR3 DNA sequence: TGTGCCAGTAGTCCGCAGGGCGGGGACACTGAAGCTTTCTTT. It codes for CASSPQGGDTEAFF.

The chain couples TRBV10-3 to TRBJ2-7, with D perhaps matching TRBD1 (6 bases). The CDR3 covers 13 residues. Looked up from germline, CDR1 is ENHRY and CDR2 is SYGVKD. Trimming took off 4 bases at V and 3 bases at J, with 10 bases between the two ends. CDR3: CAISGGQNYEQYF. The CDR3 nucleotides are TGTGCCATCAGTGGAGGACAGAACTACGAGCAGTACTTC.